These T cell receptor beta chains were read from a single sample in a study of T-cell memory formation after mild COVID-19. From the 5' RACE reads, TCRdb called clonotypes with MiXCR, one entry per CDR3 protein. The sample has some 110,000 distinct CDR3 sequences; 15% to 20% are singletons. The sequenced material came from PBMCs or a T cell subset sorted from them (not recorded which). The receptors here all came from an adult woman who had mild COVID-19 (a few samples of this study predate the infection). Cell type and time point are not known. Both conserved end residues are part of each CDR3. D genes are given only for firm matches. Not all rows give a size; the values are once, few, many and, for expanded clones, a class.

D: TRBD1
length: 15
V: TRBV12-3/TRBV12-4
size: many
J: TRBJ2-1
DNA: TGTGCCAGTTACAGTCAGGGACAGGGGGACAATGAGCAGTTCTTC
CDR3: CASYSQGQGDNEQFF

D: -
length: 12
V: TRBV30
size: -
J: TRBJ2-5
DNA: TGTGCCTGGAGTGTAATTGGCGAGACCCAGTACTTC
CDR3: CAWSVIGETQYF

D: -
length: 13
V: TRBV29-1
size: -
J: TRBJ2-7
DNA: TGCAGCGGCTTAGGGACTCTTACCTACGAGCAGTACTTC
CDR3: CSGLGTLTYEQYF

D: -
length: 15
V: TRBV7-9
size: few
J: TRBJ2-1
DNA: TGTGCCAGCAGCTTAGACTCCGGGGGATACAATGAGCAGTTCTTC
CDR3: CASSLDSGGYNEQFF

D: -
length: 15
V: TRBV20-1
size: few
J: TRBJ2-3
DNA: TGCAGTGCTGGAATGAGGCGGTCCGGCCCAGATACGCAGTATTTT
CDR3: CSAGMRRSGPDTQYF

D: TRBD1
length: 15
V: TRBV29-1
size: -
J: TRBJ1-2
DNA: TGCAGCGTTGTAATCGGGGACAGGCAGAACTATGGCTACACCTTC
CDR3: CSVVIGDRQNYGYTF

D: -
length: 15
V: TRBV5-1
size: many
J: TRBJ2-7
DNA: TGCGCCAGCAGCTTCAACCGGGACGGTGCCTACGAGCAGTACTTC
CDR3: CASSFNRDGAYEQYF

D: -
length: 15
V: TRBV7-9
size: -
J: TRBJ2-5
DNA: TGTGCCAGCAGCCCCCGGACAGTCAACCAAGAGACCCAGTACTTC
CDR3: CASSPRTVNQETQYF

D: TRBD1
length: 15
V: TRBV24-1
size: -
J: TRBJ1-2
DNA: TGTGCCACCAGTGAACCATCGGGACAGAACTATGGCTACACCTTC
CDR3: CATSEPSGQNYGYTF

D: -
length: 14
V: TRBV6-5
size: -
J: TRBJ1-2
DNA: TGTGCCAGCAGTCAGGCAGGGGAGGACTATGGCTACACCTTC
CDR3: CASSQAGEDYGYTF

D: -
length: 14
V: TRBV20-1
size: few
J: TRBJ1-2
DNA: TGCAGTGCTAGAGTTACAGAATGGGTCTATGGCTACACCTTC
CDR3: CSARVTEWVYGYTF

D: TRBD2
length: 15
V: TRBV4-1
size: -
J: TRBJ2-3
DNA: TGCGCCAGCACGGGCCTAGCGGGGGATGCAGATACGCAGTATTTT
CDR3: CASTGLAGDADTQYF

D: TRBD2
length: 17
V: TRBV11-2
size: -
J: TRBJ2-5
DNA: TGTGCCAGCAGCTTAGACGGACTAGCGGGGTGGGTAGAGACCCAGTACTTC
CDR3: CASSLDGLAGWVETQYF

D: -
length: 14
V: TRBV5-6
size: -
J: TRBJ2-5
DNA: TGTGCCAGCAGCTTTAGGCAGGGGCCAGAGACCCAGTACTTC
CDR3: CASSFRQGPETQYF

D: -
length: 14
V: TRBV24-1
size: -
J: TRBJ1-5
DNA: TGTGCCACCAGTGATTTTTCGCTGGATCAGCCCCAGCATTTT
CDR3: CATSDFSLDQPQHF

D: -
length: 13
V: TRBV25-1
size: few
J: TRBJ1-1
DNA: TGTGCCAGCAGTGATGGAGTGAACACTGAAGCTTTCTTT
CDR3: CASSDGVNTEAFF